These 5 T cell receptor beta chains originate from one sample sequenced in a study of vaccination and CD4 T cells after COVID-19. Sequencing of DNA taken from cultured CD4+ T cells relied on the Oncomine TCR Beta short-read assay. TCRdb redid the calling of the PCR reads with MiXCR, one entry per CDR3 protein. Of tens of thousands of distinct CDR3 sequences in the sample, around 45% were seen once. The treatment denotes: roughly 11-day PBMC culture with coronavirus spike peptide pools or control peptides (ViraFEST assay). Antigen specificity for these receptors is unknown. The sample was CD4+ T cells from blood, cultured in vitro, taken before SARS-CoV-2 vaccination. These receptors all come from a human donor who received a COVID-19 vaccine.

This sequence joins TRBV11-3 and TRBJ2-1; 7 bases fit TRBD2. The junction had 6 bases not matched to a gene; V was cut back by 1 base and J by 9 bases. This CDR3 region has 14 residues. Germline-derived CDR1 and CDR2 are SGHNT and YENEEA. Here the CDR3 DNA reads TGTGCCAGCAGCTTAGGATGGGAGGGGAGTGAGCAGTTCTTC. Its translation: CASSLGWEGSEQFF.

This rearrangement joins TRBV6-5 to TRBJ1-2; the D gene is possibly TRBD1 (5 bases). Germline values: CDR1 MNHEY, CDR2 SVGAGI. The V end lost 3 bases, the J end lost 5 bases, and 10 bases lay between the germline ends. This CDR3 contains 13 residues. CDR3 coding DNA: TGTGCCAGCAGTTATCGGGGGGGATATGGCTACACCTTC. It specifies CASSYRGGYGYTF.

Sample share makes this clonotype medium-sized. The chain has TRBV6-1 and TRBJ1-3; possible D gene TRBD1, 5 bases. Looked up from germline, CDR1 is MNHNS and CDR2 is SASEGT. V gave up 6 bases and J gave up 4 bases, with 19 bases separating them. There are 16 residues in the CDR3. CDR3 loop: CASRRTSGTTGNTIYF. The CDR3 bases are TGTGCCAGCAGGCGTACTTCCGGGACTACAGGAAACACCATATATTTT.

The chain links TRBV6-2 or TRBV6-3 to TRBJ2-7, with a tentative D call TRBD1 (6 bases). Germline-derived CDR1 and CDR2 are MNHEY and SVGEGT. Trimming took off 7 bases at V and 4 bases at J, with 14 bases between the two ends. The CDR3 consists of 13 residues. CDR3 loop: CASTIIQGYEQYF. The CDR3, as DNA: TGTGCCAGCACAATCATACAGGGTTACGAGCAGTACTTC.

The V gene is TRBV20-1, the J gene TRBJ2-5; 8 bases are shared with TRBD2. CDR3 length: 15 residues. With V trimmed by 6 bases and J by 3 bases, 12 bases remained unmatched. Looked up from germline, CDR1 is DFQATT and CDR2 is SNEGSKA (reference sequence). CDR3 bases: TGCAGTGCGGTCCACCGTAGCGGGGCGAAAGAGACCCAGTACTTC. It specifies CSAVHRSGAKETQYF.